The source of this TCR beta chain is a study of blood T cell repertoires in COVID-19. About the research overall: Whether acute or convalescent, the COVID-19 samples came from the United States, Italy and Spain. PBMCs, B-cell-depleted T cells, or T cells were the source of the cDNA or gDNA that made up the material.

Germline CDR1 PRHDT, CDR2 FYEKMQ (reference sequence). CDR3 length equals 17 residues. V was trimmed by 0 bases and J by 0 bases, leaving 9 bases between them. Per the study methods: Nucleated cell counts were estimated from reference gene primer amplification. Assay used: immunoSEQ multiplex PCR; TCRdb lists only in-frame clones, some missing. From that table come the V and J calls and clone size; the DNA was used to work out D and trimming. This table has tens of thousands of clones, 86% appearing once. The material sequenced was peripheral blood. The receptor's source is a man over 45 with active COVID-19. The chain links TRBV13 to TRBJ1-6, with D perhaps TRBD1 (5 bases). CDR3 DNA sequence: TGTGCCAGCAGCTTAGGCGGGGGGGGCTCCTATAATTCACCCCTCCACTTT. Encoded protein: CASSLGGGGSYNSPLHF.